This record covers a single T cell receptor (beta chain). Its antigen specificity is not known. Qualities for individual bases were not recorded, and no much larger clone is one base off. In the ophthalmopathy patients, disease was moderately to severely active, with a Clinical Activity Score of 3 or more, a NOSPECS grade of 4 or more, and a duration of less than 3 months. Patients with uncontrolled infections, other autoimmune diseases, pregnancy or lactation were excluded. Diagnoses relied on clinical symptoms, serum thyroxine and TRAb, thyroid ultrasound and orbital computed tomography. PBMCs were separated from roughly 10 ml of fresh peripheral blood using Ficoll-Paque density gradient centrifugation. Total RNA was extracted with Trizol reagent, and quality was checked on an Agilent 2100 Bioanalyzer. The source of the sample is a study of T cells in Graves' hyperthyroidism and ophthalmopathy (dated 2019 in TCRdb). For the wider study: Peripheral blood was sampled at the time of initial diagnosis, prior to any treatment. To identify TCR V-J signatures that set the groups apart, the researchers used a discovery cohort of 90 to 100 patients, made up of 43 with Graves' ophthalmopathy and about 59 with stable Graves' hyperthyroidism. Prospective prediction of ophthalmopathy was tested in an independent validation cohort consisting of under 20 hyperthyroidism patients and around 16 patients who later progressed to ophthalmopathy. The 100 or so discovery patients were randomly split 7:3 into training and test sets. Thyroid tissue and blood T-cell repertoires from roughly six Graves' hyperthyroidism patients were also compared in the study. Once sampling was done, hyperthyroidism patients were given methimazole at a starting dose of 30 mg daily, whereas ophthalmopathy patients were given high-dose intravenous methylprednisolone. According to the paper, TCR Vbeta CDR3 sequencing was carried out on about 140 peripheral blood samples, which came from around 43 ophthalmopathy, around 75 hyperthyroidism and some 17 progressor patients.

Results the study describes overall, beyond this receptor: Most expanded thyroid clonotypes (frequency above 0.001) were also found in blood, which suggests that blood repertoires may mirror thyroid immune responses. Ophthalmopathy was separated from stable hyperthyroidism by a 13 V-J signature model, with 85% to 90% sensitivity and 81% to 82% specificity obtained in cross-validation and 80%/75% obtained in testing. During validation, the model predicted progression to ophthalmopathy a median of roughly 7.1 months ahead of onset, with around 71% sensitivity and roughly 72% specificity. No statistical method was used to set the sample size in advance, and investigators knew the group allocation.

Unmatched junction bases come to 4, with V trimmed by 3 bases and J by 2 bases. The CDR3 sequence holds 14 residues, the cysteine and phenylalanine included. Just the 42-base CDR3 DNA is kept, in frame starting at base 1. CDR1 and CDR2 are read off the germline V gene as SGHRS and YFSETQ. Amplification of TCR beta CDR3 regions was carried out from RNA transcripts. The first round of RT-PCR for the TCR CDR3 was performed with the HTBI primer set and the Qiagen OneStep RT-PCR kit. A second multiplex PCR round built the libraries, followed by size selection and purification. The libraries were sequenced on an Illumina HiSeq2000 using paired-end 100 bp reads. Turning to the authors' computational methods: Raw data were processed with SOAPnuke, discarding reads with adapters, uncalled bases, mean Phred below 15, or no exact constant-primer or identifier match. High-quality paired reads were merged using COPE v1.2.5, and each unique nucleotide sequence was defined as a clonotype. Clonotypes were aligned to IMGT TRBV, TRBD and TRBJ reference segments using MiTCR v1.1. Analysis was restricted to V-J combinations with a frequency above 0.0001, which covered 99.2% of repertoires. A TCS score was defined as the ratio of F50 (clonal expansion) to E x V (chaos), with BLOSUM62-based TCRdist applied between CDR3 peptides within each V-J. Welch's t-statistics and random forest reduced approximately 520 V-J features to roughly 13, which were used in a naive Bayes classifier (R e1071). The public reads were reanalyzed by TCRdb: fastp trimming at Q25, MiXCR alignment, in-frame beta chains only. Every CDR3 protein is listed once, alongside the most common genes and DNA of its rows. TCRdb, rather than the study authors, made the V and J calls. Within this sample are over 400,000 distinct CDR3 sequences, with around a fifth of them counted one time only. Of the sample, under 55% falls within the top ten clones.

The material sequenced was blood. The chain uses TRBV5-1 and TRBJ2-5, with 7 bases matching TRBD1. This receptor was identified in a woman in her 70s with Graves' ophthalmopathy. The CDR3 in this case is CASSYWDRQETQYF. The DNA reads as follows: TGCGCCAGCAGCTACTGGGACAGACAAGAGACCCAGTACTTC.